This passage covers 18 T cell receptor beta chains from one sample sequenced in a study of T cell changes during pregnancy in multiple sclerosis. Using immunoSEQ multiplex PCR, the repertoire was profiled, and TCRdb retains in-frame clones only, with some absent. Of 50,000 or so clones listed, around 94% are singletons. This specimen consisted of CD4+ T cells from peripheral blood mononuclear cells, obtained in the third trimester of pregnancy. All receptors come from a female donor with multiple sclerosis, enrolled in a pregnancy study.

The chain is built from TRBV6-5 and TRBJ2-5, with TRBD1 matching over 11 bases. After removal of 8 bases from V and 4 bases from J, the junction contained 9 bases not matched to a gene. This CDR3 spans 15 amino acids. Germline V CDR1 and CDR2: MNHEY, SVGAGI. The CDR3 loop is CASQIGQGAGETQYF. The CDR3 DNA sequence: TGTGCCAGCCAAATTGGACAGGGGGCCGGAGAGACCCAGTACTTC.

CDR3 in DNA: TGTGCCAGCAGCTCCGGGACAGGGGATGTCGACCAGCCCCAGCATTTT. It is translated as CASSSGTGDVDQPQHF. The rearrangement links TRBV5-6 to TRBJ1-5, with 10 bases fitting TRBD1. The germline CDR1 and CDR2 sequences are SGHDT and YYEEEE. The CDR3 has 16 residues. The V and J ends lost 3 bases and 7 bases, in that order; junction bases with no gene match: 10.

The chain has TRBV19 and TRBJ2-1; 7 nucleotides line up with TRBD1. V gave up 3 bases and J gave up 6 bases; unmatched junction bases: 11. Germline CDR1 and CDR2: LNHDA and SQIVND (reference sequence). The CDR3 sequence is 16 residues long. This chain's CDR3 is CASSIQTGTRGNEQFF. CDR3 DNA sequence: TGTGCCAGTAGTATCCAGACAGGGACCAGGGGCAATGAGCAGTTCTTC.

This chain connects TRBV6-1 to TRBJ2-5; 9 bases line up with TRBD2. V dropped 4 bases and J dropped 4; count of bases not matched to a gene: 7. Germline V gene data show CDR1 as MNHNS and CDR2 as SASEGT. This CDR3 is 15 amino acids long. CDR3: CASSGGSSGGETQYF. The DNA of the CDR3 is TGTGCCAGCAGTGGGGGGAGTAGCGGGGGAGAGACCCAGTACTTC.

The rearrangement joins TRBV11-3 to TRBJ2-5, with TRBD1 matching 8 bases. CDR1 SGHNT and CDR2 YENEEA come from the germline V gene. The CDR3 has 15 amino acids. J lost 5 bases, V lost 5 bases, and 10 bases had no gene match. DNA of the CDR3: TGTGCCAGCAGCCTAGGACAGGGCCAACGGGAGACCCAGTACTTC. Translation: CASSLGQGQRETQYF.

This chain uses TRBV4-3 with TRBJ1-2, with TRBD1 identical over 10 bases. The CDR3 length is 14 residues. The germline CDR1 and CDR2 sequences are LGHNA and YSLEER. V shed 4 bases and J 5 bases; nucleotides not matched to a gene: 4. CDR3: CASSPDRGMYGYTF. In nucleotides, the CDR3 is TGCGCCAGCAGCCCGGACAGGGGGATGTATGGCTACACCTTC.

The CDR3 region is CASSLGQGAGNSPLHF. In DNA, the CDR3 is TGTGCCAGCAGTTTGGGACAGGGGGCAGGTAATTCACCCCTCCACTTT. V usage is TRBV28 and J usage is TRBJ1-6; 12 bases line up with TRBD1. This CDR3 is 16 amino acids long. J lost 6 bases, V lost 3 bases, and 3 bases had no gene match. Germline-derived CDR1 and CDR2 are MDHEN and SYDVKM.

The chain uses TRBV4-1 and TRBJ2-7; TRBD1 aligns across 7 bases. Unmatched junction bases numbered 11, after V lost 4 bases and J lost 2 bases. The CDR3 has 16 residues. The V gene's germline CDR1 is MGHRA and CDR2 YSYEKL. Here the CDR3 DNA reads TGCGCCAGCAGCCCAGTTATACGGACAGGACCCTACGAGCAGTACTTC. As protein: CASSPVIRTGPYEQYF.

The CDR3 sequence is CAWTPQTGHNQPQHF. DNA of the CDR3: TGTGCCTGGACCCCTCAGACAGGGCACAATCAGCCCCAGCATTTT. This chain joins TRBV30 and TRBJ1-5; 7 nucleotides line up with TRBD1. Germline CDR1 reads GTSNPN; CDR2 reads SVGIG (reference sequence). J was trimmed by 3 bases and V by 4 bases; bases with no gene match: 9. The CDR3 extends over 15 amino acids.

The V and J genes are TRBV5-1 and TRBJ1-4, with D maybe TRBD1 (5 bases). CDR1 is SGHRS and CDR2 is YFSETQ in the germline V gene. V lost 3 bases, J lost 7 bases, and 16 bases lay in between. The CDR3 sequence is 15 residues long. CDR3 residues: CASSSSGGTSEKLFF. The CDR3 coding sequence is TGCGCCAGCAGCTCGTCCGGAGGGACCAGTGAAAAACTGTTTTTT.

This clone was observed once. The rearrangement uses TRBV5-1 and TRBJ1-2, with TRBD1 matching over 9 bases. The CDR3 loop spans 15 amino acids. With V trimmed by 3 bases and J by 4 bases, 7 bases remained unmatched. The germline CDR1 and CDR2 sequences are SGHRS and YFSETQ. The CDR3 DNA sequence: TGCGCCAGCAGCTGGGAGACAGGGGGTAGCTATGGCTACACCTTC. It encodes CASSWETGGSYGYTF.

The chain combines TRBV14 with TRBJ1-1, with D hard to call. Looked up from germline, CDR1 is SGHDN and CDR2 is FVKESK. V lost 4 bases to trimming and J lost 0 bases, with 9 bases between them. The CDR3 spans 14 residues. The CDR3 bases are TGTGCCAGCAGCCCGCTGGAGATGAACACTGAAGCTTTCTTT. It codes for CASSPLEMNTEAFF.

This clone has only one observation. The rearrangement links TRBV4-1 to TRBJ2-4, with D possibly matching TRBD1 (6 bases). CDR1 MGHRA and CDR2 YSYEKL come from the germline V gene. V lost 4 bases and J lost 0, with 19 bases in between. CDR3 length equals 18 residues. CDR3 residues: CASSPILLGAGAKNIQYF. The CDR3, as DNA: TGCGCCAGCAGCCCTATTTTATTGGGGGCGGGAGCCAAAAACATTCAGTACTTC.

The V gene is TRBV18, the J gene TRBJ1-6; D gene ambiguous. Germline assignment: CDR1 KGHSH and CDR2 LQKENI. The CDR3 has 13 amino acids. V was shortened by 0 bases and J by 8 bases, with 5 bases between the two germline ends. In nucleotides, the CDR3 is TGTGCCAGCTCACCACCTCTGTATTCACCCCTCCACTTT. This sequence encodes CASSPPLYSPLHF. The variable domain in full, with the rest retrieved from reference TRBV18 and TRBJ1-6, is NAGVMQNPRHLVRRRGQEARLRCSPMKGHSHVYWYRQLPEEGLKFMVYLQKENIIDESGMPKERFSAEFPKEGPSILRIQQVVRGDSAAYFCASSPPLYSPLHFGNGTRLTVT.

The genes are TRBV19 and TRBJ1-3; 7 nucleotides line up with TRBD1. The germline V gene has CDR1 LNHDA and CDR2 SQIVND (reference sequence). This CDR3 comprises 14 residues. Unmatched junction bases numbered 3, after V lost 5 bases and J lost 2 bases. The CDR3 DNA reads as TGTGCCAGTAGTCCCGGGACAGCTGGAAACACCATATATTTT. It translates to CASSPGTAGNTIYF. The full variable domain, its missing parts supplied by reference TRBV19 and TRBJ1-3, is DGGITQSPKYLFRKEGQNVTLSCEQNLNHDAMYWYRQDPGQGLRLIYYSQIVNDFQKGDIAEGYSVSREKKESFPLTVTSAQKNPTAFYLCASSPGTAGNTIYFGEGSWLTVV.

The gene calls are TRBV6-5 and TRBJ2-2; no clear D gene. The CDR3 is made up of 12 amino acids. Trimming shortened V by 4 bases and J by 4 bases, and 4 bases separated the two germline ends. CDR1 is MNHEY, CDR2 SVGAGI, per germline. The CDR3 nucleotides read TGTGCCAGCAGTTTGCGCACCGGGGAGCTGTTTTTT. Protein product: CASSLRTGELFF.

The genes are TRBV7-9 and TRBJ2-3; D is possibly TRBD1 (6 bases). Trimming left V 9 bases short and J 2 bases short, with 15 bases between. The CDR3 has 14 amino acids. The germline CDR1 and CDR2 sequences are SEHNR and FQNEAQ (reference sequence). The CDR3 spells CASIRQATTDTQYF. The DNA for the CDR3 is TGTGCCAGTATAAGACAGGCTACCACAGATACGCAGTATTTT.

CDR3 region: CASSLTQGAHEQFF. CDR3 DNA: TGTGCCAGCAGCTTAACGCAGGGGGCACATGAGCAGTTCTTC. The chain combines TRBV7-6 with TRBJ2-1, with 8 bases identical to TRBD1. The germline CDR1 and CDR2 sequences are SGHVS and FNYEAQ. The CDR3 spans 14 residues. The J segment lost 8 bases and the V segment lost 2 bases, leaving 5 bases of the junction unmatched.